This TCR beta chain appears in the sequencing data of a study of blood T cell repertoires in COVID-19. In the study overall: COVID-19 samples from acute and convalescent phases originated in the United States, Italy and Spain. Nucleic acid was either cDNA or gDNA, and it came from T cells, B-cell-depleted T cells, or PBMCs.

In the original workflow: The authors estimated nucleated cell counts from reference gene primer amplification. The protocol was immunoSEQ multiplex PCR, while the TCRdb copy is restricted to in-frame clones and leaves out a portion. V and J calls and clone size are copied from that table; D and trimming were computed from the DNA. The sample lists tens of thousands of clones; around 84% were seen once. Germline CDR1 is SGHKS and CDR2 is YYEKEE (reference sequence). The CDR3 contains 15 residues. Trimming took 0 bases from V and 0 from J, leaving 9 bases between them. V gene TRBV5-5 combines with J gene TRBJ1-2; no reliable D call. Sequencing input: peripheral blood. The receptor was derived from a man aged 55 to 70 with acute or convalescent COVID-19. The chain's CDR3 is CASSLGGSTNYGYTF. CDR3 sequence (DNA): TGTGCCAGCAGCTTGGGAGGGTCGACTAACTATGGCTACACCTTC. Full variable domain (missing parts from reference TRBV5-5 and TRBJ1-2): DAGVTQSPTHLIKTRGQQVTLRCSPISGHKSVSWYQQVLGQGPQFIFQYYEKEERGRGNFPDRFSARQFPNYSSELNVNALLLGDSALYLCASSLGGSTNYGYTFGSGTRLTVV.